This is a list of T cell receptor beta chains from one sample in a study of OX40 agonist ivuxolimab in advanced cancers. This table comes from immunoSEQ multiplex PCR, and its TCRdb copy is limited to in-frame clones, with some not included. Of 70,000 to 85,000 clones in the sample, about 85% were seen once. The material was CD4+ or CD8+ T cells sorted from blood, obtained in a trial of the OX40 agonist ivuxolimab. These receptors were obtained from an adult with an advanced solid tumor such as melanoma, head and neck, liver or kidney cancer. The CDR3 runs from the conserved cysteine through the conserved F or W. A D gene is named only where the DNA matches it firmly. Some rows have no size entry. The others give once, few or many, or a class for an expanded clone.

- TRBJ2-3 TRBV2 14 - CASRGGVGGDTQYF TGTGCCAGCAGGGGGGGCGTTGGTGGGGATACGCAGTATTTT
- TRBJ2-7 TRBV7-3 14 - CASSLSAGPYEQYF TGTGCCAGCAGCTTAAGTGCAGGGCCCTACGAGCAGTACTTC
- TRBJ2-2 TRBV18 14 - CASSPLGDGGELFF TGTGCCAGCTCACCACTGGGTGATGGCGGGGAGCTGTTTTTT
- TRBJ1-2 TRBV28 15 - CASSHGTFGVYGYTF TGTGCCAGCAGCCATGGGACTTTCGGCGTCTATGGCTACACCTTC
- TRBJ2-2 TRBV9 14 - CASSTRTGTGELFF TGTGCCAGCAGCACGCGGACGGGCACCGGGGAGCTGTTTTTT
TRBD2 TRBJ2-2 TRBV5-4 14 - CASSLGGSTGELFF TGTGCCAGCAGTTTGGGAGGGTCAACCGGGGAGCTGTTTTTT
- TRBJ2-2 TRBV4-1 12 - CASSQEAGELFF TGCGCCAGCAGCCAAGAGGCCGGGGAGCTGTTTTTT
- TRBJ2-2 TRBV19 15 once CASSTDSSNTGELFF TGTGCCAGTAGTACGGACAGTTCAAACACCGGGGAGCTGTTTTTT
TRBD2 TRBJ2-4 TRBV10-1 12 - CASSLAGGFQYF TGCGCCAGCAGTTTAGCCGGGGGGTTTCAGTACTTC
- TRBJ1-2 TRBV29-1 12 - CSVGGGFYGYTF TGCAGCGTTGGGGGGGGCTTCTATGGCTACACCTTC
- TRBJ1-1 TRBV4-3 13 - CASSQDPDTEAFF TGCGCCAGCAGCCAAGATCCTGACACTGAAGCTTTCTTT
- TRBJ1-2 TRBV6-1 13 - CASRNPQSYGYTF TGTGCCAGCAGAAACCCACAAAGCTATGGCTACACCTTC
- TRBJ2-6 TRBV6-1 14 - CASSVDSGANVLTF TGTGCCAGCAGTGTGGATTCTGGGGCCAACGTCCTGACTTTC
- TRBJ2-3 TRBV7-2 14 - CASSFGYNTDTQYF TGTGCCAGCAGCTTTGGCTACAACACAGATACGCAGTATTTT
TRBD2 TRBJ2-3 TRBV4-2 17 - CASRGLAGSGYVDTQYF TGTGCCAGCAGGGGACTAGCGGGATCGGGTTATGTGGATACGCAGTATTTT
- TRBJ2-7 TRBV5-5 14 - CASSLTGASYEQYF TGTGCCAGCAGCTTGACAGGTGCATCCTACGAGCAGTACTTC
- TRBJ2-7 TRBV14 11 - CANSQTYEQYF TGTGCCAACAGCCAAACCTACGAGCAGTACTTC
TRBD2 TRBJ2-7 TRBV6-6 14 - CASSPGGMTYEQYF TGTGCCAGCAGTCCGGGGGGGATGACCTACGAGCAGTACTTC
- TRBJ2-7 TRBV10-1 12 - CASSDIRDEQYF TGCGCCAGCAGTGATATCAGGGACGAGCAGTACTTC
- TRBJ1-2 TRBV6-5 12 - CASSHEGGGYTF TGTGCCAGCAGTCACGAGGGGGGCGGCTACACCTTC
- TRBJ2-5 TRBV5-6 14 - CASTLVPREETQYF TGTGCCAGCACCCTGGTTCCTCGGGAGGAGACCCAGTACTTC
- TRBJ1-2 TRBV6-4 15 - CASSDPGRPPYGYTF TGTGCCAGCAGTGACCCGGGACGCCCACCCTATGGCTACACCTTC
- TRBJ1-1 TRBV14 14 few CASSRGGLNTEAFF TGTGCCAGCAGCCGCGGCGGGCTGAACACTGAAGCTTTCTTT
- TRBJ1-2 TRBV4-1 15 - CASSPPGTLPGGYTF TGCGCCAGCAGCCCTCCTGGGACGCTGCCGGGTGGCTACACCTTC
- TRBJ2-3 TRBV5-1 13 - CASSLTGWDTQYF TGCGCCAGCAGCTTGACGGGGTGGGATACGCAGTATTTT
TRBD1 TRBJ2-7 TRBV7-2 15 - CASSLGTGGPYEQYF TGTGCCAGCAGCTTAGGGACAGGGGGACCCTACGAGCAGTACTTC
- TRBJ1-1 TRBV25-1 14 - CASSIQGRDTEAFF TGTGCCAGCAGTATACAGGGACGGGACACTGAAGCTTTCTTT
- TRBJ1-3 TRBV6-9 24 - CASNHPGPRNPVPASFVSGNTIYF TGTGCCAGCAATCATCCGGGCCCGCGCAATCCCGTTCCAGCCAGTTTTGTATCTGGAAACACCATATATTTT
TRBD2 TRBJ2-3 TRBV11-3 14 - CASSLGDYGDTQYF TGTGCCAGCAGCTTAGGGGACTACGGAGATACGCAGTATTTT
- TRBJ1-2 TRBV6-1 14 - CASSETRQGSGYTF TGTGCCAGCAGTGAAACGCGGCAGGGTTCTGGCTACACCTTC
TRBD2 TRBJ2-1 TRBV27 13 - CASSFREGDEQFF TGTGCCAGCAGTTTCCGGGAGGGGGATGAGCAGTTCTTC
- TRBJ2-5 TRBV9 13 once CASSVATLETQYF TGTGCCAGCAGCGTAGCTACGTTGGAGACCCAGTACTTC
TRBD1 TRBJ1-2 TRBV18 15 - CASSGSGQGEYGYTF TGTGCCAGCTCAGGGAGCGGACAGGGGGAATATGGCTACACCTTC
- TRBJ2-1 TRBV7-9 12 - CASSLEYTEQFF TGTGCCAGCAGCTTAGAGTATACGGAGCAGTTCTTC
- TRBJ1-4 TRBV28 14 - CASRWQGFGEKLFF TGTGCCAGCAGGTGGCAGGGATTTGGCGAAAAACTGTTTTTT
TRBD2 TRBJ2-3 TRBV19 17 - CASRSGTSVTSTDTQYF TGTGCCAGTAGATCCGGGACTAGCGTAACTAGCACGGATACGCAGTATTTT
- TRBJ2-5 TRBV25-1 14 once CASSEWRDRETQYF TGTGCCAGCAGTGAATGGAGGGATCGAGAGACCCAGTACTTC
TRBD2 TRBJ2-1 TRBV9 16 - CASSVEPLSGRHEQFF TGTGCCAGCAGCGTAGAACCTCTCAGCGGGAGGCATGAGCAGTTCTTC
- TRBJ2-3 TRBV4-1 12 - CASGQVGDTQYF TGCGCCAGCGGCCAAGTGGGAGATACGCAGTATTTT
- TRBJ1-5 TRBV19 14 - CASSGSAKKQPQHF TGTGCCAGTTCAGGGTCGGCAAAAAAACAGCCCCAGCATTTT
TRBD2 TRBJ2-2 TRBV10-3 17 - CAITPTSGRASTGELFF TGTGCCATCACCCCGACTAGCGGGAGGGCAAGTACCGGGGAGCTGTTTTTT
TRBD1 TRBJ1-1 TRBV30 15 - CAWSVFGTENTEAFF TGTGCCTGGAGTGTATTCGGGACAGAGAACACTGAAGCTTTCTTT
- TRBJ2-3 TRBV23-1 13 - CASTGGYTDTQYF TGCGCCAGCACGGGGGGCTACACAGATACGCAGTATTTT
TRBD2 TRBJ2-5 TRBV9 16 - CASSARGGNYQETQYF TGTGCCAGCAGCGCACGGGGGGGCAATTACCAAGAGACCCAGTACTTC
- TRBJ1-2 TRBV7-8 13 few CASSLDTYYGYTF TGTGCCAGCAGCCTGGACACATACTATGGCTACACCTTC
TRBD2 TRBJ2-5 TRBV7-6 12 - CASSYPAGAQYF TGTGCCAGCAGCTACCCAGCGGGGGCCCAGTACTTC
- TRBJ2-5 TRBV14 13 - CASSRGLQETQYF TGTGCCAGCAGCCGGGGCCTACAAGAGACCCAGTACTTC
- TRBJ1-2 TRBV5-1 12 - CASSSDSYGYTF TGCGCCAGCAGCTCTGACAGCTATGGCTACACCTTC
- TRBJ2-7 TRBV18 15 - CASSPEQTGSYEQYF TGTGCCAGCTCACCGGAACAGACAGGCTCCTACGAGCAGTACTTC
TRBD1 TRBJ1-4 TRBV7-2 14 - CASSLRTGNEKLFF TGTGCCAGCAGCCTAAGGACAGGGAATGAAAAACTGTTTTTT
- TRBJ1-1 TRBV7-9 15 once CASSSSGSPPLVAFF TGTGCCAGCAGCTCCTCAGGTAGTCCCCCCCTGGTAGCTTTCTTT
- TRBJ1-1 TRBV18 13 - CASSPDQDTEAFF TGTGCCAGCTCACCGGATCAGGACACTGAAGCTTTCTTT
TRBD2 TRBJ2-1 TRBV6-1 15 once CASSEGVAGPNEQFF TGTGCCAGCAGTGAAGGGGTAGCGGGGCCGAATGAGCAGTTCTTC
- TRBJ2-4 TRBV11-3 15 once CASSLVGQYKNIQYF TGTGCCAGCAGCTTAGTTGGCCAATACAAAAACATTCAGTACTTC